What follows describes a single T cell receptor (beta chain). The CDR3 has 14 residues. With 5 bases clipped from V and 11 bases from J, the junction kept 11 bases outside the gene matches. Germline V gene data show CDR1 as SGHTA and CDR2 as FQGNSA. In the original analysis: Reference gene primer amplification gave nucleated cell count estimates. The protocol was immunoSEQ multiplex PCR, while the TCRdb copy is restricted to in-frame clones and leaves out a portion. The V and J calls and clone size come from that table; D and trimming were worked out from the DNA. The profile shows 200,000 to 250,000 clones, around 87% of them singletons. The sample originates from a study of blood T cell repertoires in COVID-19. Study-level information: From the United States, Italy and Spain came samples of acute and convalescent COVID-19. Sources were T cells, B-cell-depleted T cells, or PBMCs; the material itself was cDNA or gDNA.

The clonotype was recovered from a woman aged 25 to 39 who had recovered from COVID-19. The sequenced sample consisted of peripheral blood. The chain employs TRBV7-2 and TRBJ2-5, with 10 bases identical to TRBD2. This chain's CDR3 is CASSPALAGGWQYF. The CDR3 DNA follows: TGTGCCAGCAGCCCGGCTTTAGCGGGGGGTTGGCAGTACTTC. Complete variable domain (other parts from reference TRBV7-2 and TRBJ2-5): GAGVSQSPSNKVTEKGKDVELRCDPISGHTALYWYRQSLGQGLEFLIYFQGNSAPDKSGLPSDRFSAERTGGSVSTLTIQRTQQEDSAVYLCASSPALAGGWQYFGPGTRLLVL.